Listed here are 5 T cell receptor beta chains from one sample, sequenced in a study of blood T cell repertoires in COVID-19. Assay used: immunoSEQ multiplex PCR; TCRdb lists only in-frame clones, some missing. The data show some 140,000 clones, around 80% seen once. The sequenced sample was peripheral blood. The receptors originated from a man older than 75 with acute or convalescent COVID-19.

In nucleotides, the CDR3 is TGTGCCAGCAGTTTCCCGGGACTCCACAATGAGCAGTTCTTC. Protein sequence: CASSFPGLHNEQFF. The chain combines TRBV27 with TRBJ2-1; possible D gene TRBD2, 6 bases. This CDR3 contains 14 residues. Germline V lookup: CDR1 MNHEY, CDR2 SMNVEV (reference sequence). V lost 3 bases, J lost 5 bases, and 11 bases lay in between.

This clone has more than one count but fewer than ten. This sequence joins TRBV7-9 and TRBJ2-6; TRBD2 might be the D (5 bases). CDR1 SEHNR and CDR2 FQNEAQ come from the germline V gene (reference sequence). Trimming stripped 3 bases from V and 2 bases from J, with 8 bases between. This CDR3 has 15 residues. CDR3 loop: CASSFGLPGANVLTF. DNA for the CDR3: TGTGCCAGCAGCTTCGGACTTCCTGGGGCCAACGTCCTGACTTTC.

The chain couples TRBV7-2 to TRBJ2-3; TRBD1 might be the D (6 bases). With 1 base removed from V and 6 bases from J, the gap between germline ends came to 14 bases. Germline V gene lookup returns CDR1 SGHTA and CDR2 FQGNSA. The CDR3 sequence is 15 residues long. In nucleotides, the CDR3 is TGTGCCAGCAGCTTAGACATTGGGGGCGCTGATACGCAGTATTTT. Translated: CASSLDIGGADTQYF.

The chain uses TRBV2 and TRBJ2-4; TRBD1 aligns across 7 bases. Germline CDR1 is SNHLY and CDR2 is FYNNEI. CDR3 length: 14 amino acids. Trimming at V came to 6 bases and at J to 4 bases, leaving 6 bases not matched to a gene. The CDR3 sequence is CASSPPDRKNIQYF. CDR3 DNA: TGTGCCAGCAGCCCTCCGGACAGGAAAAACATTCAGTACTTC.

This chain joins TRBV7-2 and TRBJ1-5; TRBD1 might be the D (6 bases). The CDR3 has 12 amino acids. Germline V gene sequence: CDR1 SGHTA, CDR2 FQGNSA. Trimming took 5 bases from V and 6 from J, leaving 8 bases between them. CDR3 region: CASSVQGQPQHF. CDR3 sequence (DNA): TGTGCCAGCAGCGTACAGGGTCAGCCCCAGCATTTT. Full variable domain (remainder filled in from reference TRBV7-2 and TRBJ1-5): GAGVSQSPSNKVTEKGKDVELRCDPISGHTALYWYRQSLGQGLEFLIYFQGNSAPDKSGLPSDRFSAERTGGSVSTLTIQRTQQEDSAVYLCASSVQGQPQHFGDGTRLSIL.